Below, one T cell receptor (beta chain) is given with its context. The sort gate was single viable CD3+CD4+CD8-CD45RO+ cells for memory CD4+ T cells. The source of the sample is a study of memory CD4+ T cells and cytomegalovirus serostatus. Trimming took off 1 base at V and 1 base at J, with 7 bases between the two ends. CDR1 is PRHDT and CDR2 is FYEKMQ in the germline V gene (reference sequence). The CDR3 has 14 amino acids. In the source study's methods: Out-of-frame sequences were removed, leaving roughly 2,200,000 distinct TCRbeta sequences. Clones were sequenced by immunoSEQ multiplex PCR, and TCRdb holds only the in-frame ones, with some missing. V, J and clone size derive from that table, while D and trimming were established from the DNA sequence. The sample carries under 50,000 clones, around 76% recorded once.

The receptor comes from an adult in good health and CMV-seropositive. The chain recombines TRBV13 with TRBJ1-1; no definite D call. The sequencing input was memory CD4+ T cells from blood. CDR3 nucleotide sequence: TGTGCCAGCAGCTTAGTTCAATCGAACACTGAAGCTTTCTTT. Amino acids: CASSLVQSNTEAFF.